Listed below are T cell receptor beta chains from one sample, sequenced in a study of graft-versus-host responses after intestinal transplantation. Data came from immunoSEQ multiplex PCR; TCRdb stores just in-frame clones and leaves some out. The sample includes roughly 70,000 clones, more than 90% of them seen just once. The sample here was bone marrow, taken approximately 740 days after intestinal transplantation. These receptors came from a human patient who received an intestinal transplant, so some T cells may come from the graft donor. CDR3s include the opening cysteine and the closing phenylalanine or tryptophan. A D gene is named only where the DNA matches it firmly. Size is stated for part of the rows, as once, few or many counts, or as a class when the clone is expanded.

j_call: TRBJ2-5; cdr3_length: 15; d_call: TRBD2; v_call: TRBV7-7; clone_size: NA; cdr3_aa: CASSVGTSGKETQYF; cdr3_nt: TGTGCCAGCAGCGTTGGGACTAGCGGGAAAGAGACCCAGTACTTC
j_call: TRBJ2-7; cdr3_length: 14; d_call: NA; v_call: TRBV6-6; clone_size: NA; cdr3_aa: CASRVGGSSYEQYF; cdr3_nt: TGTGCCAGCAGAGTGGGAGGAAGCTCCTACGAGCAGTACTTC
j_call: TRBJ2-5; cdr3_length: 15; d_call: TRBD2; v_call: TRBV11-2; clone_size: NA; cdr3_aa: CASSLGGGADGTQYF; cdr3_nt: TGTGCCAGCAGCTTAGGCGGGGGGGCCGATGGGACCCAGTACTTC
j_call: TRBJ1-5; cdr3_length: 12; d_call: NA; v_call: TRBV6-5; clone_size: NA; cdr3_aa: CASNGTCQPQHF; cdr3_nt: TGTGCCAGCAATGGGACATGCCAGCCCCAGCATTTT
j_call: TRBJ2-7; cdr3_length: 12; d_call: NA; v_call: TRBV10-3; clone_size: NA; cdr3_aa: CAISESGYEQYF; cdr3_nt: TGTGCCATCAGTGAGTCGGGCTACGAGCAGTACTTC
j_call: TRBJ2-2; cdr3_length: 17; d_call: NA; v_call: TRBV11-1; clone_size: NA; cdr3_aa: CASSLSWSGGNTGELFF; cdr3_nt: TGTGCCAGCAGCTTATCGTGGAGTGGAGGGAACACCGGGGAGCTGTTTTTT
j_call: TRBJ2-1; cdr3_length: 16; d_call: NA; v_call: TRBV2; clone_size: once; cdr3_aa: CASFKSVLGRYNEQFF; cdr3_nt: TGTGCCAGCTTTAAATCGGTCCTGGGACGGTACAATGAGCAGTTCTTC
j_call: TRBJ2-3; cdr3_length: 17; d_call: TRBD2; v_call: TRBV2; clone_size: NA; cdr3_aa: CASREMASGGPTDTQYF; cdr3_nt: TGTGCCAGCAGGGAAATGGCTAGCGGGGGGCCCACAGATACGCAGTATTTT
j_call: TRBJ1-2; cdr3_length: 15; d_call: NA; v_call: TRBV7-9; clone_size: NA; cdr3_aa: CASSPPWGVGNGYTF; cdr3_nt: TGTGCCAGCAGCCCCCCCTGGGGGGTTGGGAATGGCTACACCTTC
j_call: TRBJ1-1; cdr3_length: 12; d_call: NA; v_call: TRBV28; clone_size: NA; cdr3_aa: CASSWWNTEAFF; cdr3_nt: TGTGCCAGCAGTTGGTGGAACACTGAAGCTTTCTTT
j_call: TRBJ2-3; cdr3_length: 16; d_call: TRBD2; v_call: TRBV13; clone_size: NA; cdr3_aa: CASSPSSGGPPDTQYF; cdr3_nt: TGTGCCAGCAGCCCATCGAGCGGGGGGCCCCCCGATACGCAGTATTTT
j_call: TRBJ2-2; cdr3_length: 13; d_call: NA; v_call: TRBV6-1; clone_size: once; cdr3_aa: CASSERYTGELFF; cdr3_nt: TGTGCCAGCAGTGAAAGATACACCGGGGAGCTGTTTTTT
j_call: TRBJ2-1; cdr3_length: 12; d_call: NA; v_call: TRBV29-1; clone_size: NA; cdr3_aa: CSVDLSYNEQFF; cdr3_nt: TGCAGCGTTGATCTATCCTACAATGAGCAGTTCTTC
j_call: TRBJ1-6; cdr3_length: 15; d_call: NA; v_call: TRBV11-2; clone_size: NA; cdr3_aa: CASSSEGELATPLHF; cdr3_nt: TGTGCCAGCAGCTCTGAGGGGGAGCTGGCTACACCCCTCCACTTT
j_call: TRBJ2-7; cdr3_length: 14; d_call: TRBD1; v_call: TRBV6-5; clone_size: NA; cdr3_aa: CASSYTGQPYEQYF; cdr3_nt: TGTGCCAGCAGTTACACGGGACAGCCCTACGAGCAGTACTTC